This T cell receptor beta chain comes out of a study of PD-L1 blockade in urothelial cancer. Study details: When patients started atezolizumab around 2014, it was given at 1,200 mg intravenously every 3 weeks. Blood was evaluated 3 weeks (second dose) and 6 weeks after therapy began.

Indicated time point: pretreatment peripheral blood. TCRdb's table, derived via immunoSEQ multiplex PCR, lists solely in-frame clones and lacks some. The sample carries fewer than 75,000 clones, roughly 90% recorded once. Trimming shortened V by 3 bases and J by 4 bases, and 11 bases separated the two germline ends. The CDR3 has 14 amino acids. CDR1 is SGHRS and CDR2 is YFSETQ in the germline V gene. The clonotype was recovered from a man between 65 and 79 years old with urothelial cancer. The sample consisted of PBMCs, taken around atezolizumab (anti-PD-L1) treatment. V usage is TRBV5-1 and J usage is TRBJ2-1, with D tentatively TRBD1 (6 bases). The CDR3 region is CASSSGTQYNEQFF. CDR3 in DNA: TGCGCCAGCAGCTCCGGGACACAGTACAATGAGCAGTTCTTC.